Below, 20 T cell receptor beta chains from the same sample are listed, as sequenced in a study of T cells in tumors and immune-related adverse events. Assay: immunoSEQ multiplex PCR; the TCRdb copy retains only in-frame clones and omits some. The repertoire holds about 4,900 clones, with roughly 61% as singletons. The specimen was gut tissue, collected from a patient treated with anti-PD-1 therapy. The receptors come from a female donor with metastatic renal cell carcinoma.

This clone showed up just a few times. V and J are TRBV11-3 and TRBJ2-3; 11 nucleotides agree with TRBD1. Germline V gene lookup returns CDR1 SGHNT and CDR2 YENEEA. The CDR3 spans 16 residues. V trimming: 5 bases; J trimming: 3 bases; junction bases outside the gene matches: 7. CDR3 in amino acids: CASSRTGGALTDTQYF. Here the CDR3 DNA reads TGTGCCAGCAGCAGGACAGGGGGCGCCTTGACAGATACGCAGTATTTT.

This clone was counted a few times. The J gene is TRBJ2-4, the V gene TRBV5-6; TRBD2 aligns across 12 bases. Germline V gives CDR1 SGHDT, CDR2 YYEEEE. This CDR3 is built from 17 residues. With V trimmed by 3 bases and J by 2 bases, 6 bases remained unmatched. CDR3 loop: CASSSGLAGITKNIQYF. The CDR3 DNA follows: TGTGCCAGCAGCTCAGGACTAGCGGGGATAACCAAAAACATTCAGTACTTC.

By sample share, this clone is medium-sized. This specimen includes other DNA sequences encoding the same CDR3. The rearrangement uses TRBV2 and TRBJ2-7; D is unresolved. Trimming removed 6 bases from V and 3 bases from J, with 6 bases in between. Per the germline V gene, CDR1 is SNHLY and CDR2 is FYNNEI. This CDR3 contains 11 residues. CDR3 sequence reads: CASRSLYEQYF. In DNA form, the CDR3 reads TGTGCCAGCAGGTCCCTCTACGAGCAGTACTTC. Using reference TRBV2 and TRBJ2-7 for the parts outside the CDR3, the full variable domain is EPEVTQTPSHQVTQMGQEVILRCVPISNHLYFYWYRQILGQKVEFLVSFYNNEISEKSEIFDDQFSVERPDGSNFTLKIRSTKLEDSAMYFCASRSLYEQYFGPGTRLTVT.

The rearrangement links TRBV5-8 to TRBJ2-5; 9 bases are a match to TRBD1. The CDR3 extends over 14 amino acids. V dropped 4 bases and J dropped 5; count of bases not matched to a gene: 6. CDR1 and CDR2 from the germline V gene are SGHTS and YDEGEE. The CDR3 spells CASSKGQGVETQYF. The CDR3 nucleotides are TGTGCCAGCAGCAAGGGACAGGGAGTGGAGACCCAGTACTTC.

This clone was detected a few times. The chain's CDR3 is CASSLPGKIQETQYF. CDR3 DNA sequence: TGTGCCAGCAGTTTGCCCGGGAAAATCCAAGAGACCCAGTACTTC. V is TRBV27 and J is TRBJ2-5, with TRBD2 as a possible D gene (5 bases). The CDR3 totals 15 residues. V lost 3 bases to trimming and J lost 1 base, with 12 bases between them. The germline CDR1 and CDR2 sequences are MNHEY and SMNVEV (reference sequence).

This clone was observed once. The chain couples TRBV11-2 to TRBJ2-1, with 7 bases identical to TRBD2. CDR1 is SGHAT, CDR2 FQNNGV, per germline. This CDR3 is 14 amino acids long. J lost 7 bases, V lost 2 bases, and 5 bases had no gene match. CDR3 in amino acids: CASSLTGGENEQFF. CDR3 bases: TGTGCCAGCAGCTTAACGGGGGGAGAGAATGAGCAGTTCTTC.

V is TRBV5-6 and J is TRBJ1-5; perhaps TRBD1 as D (5 bases). This CDR3 comprises 15 residues. CDR1 is SGHDT, CDR2 YYEEEE, per germline. Trimming removed 4 bases from V and 7 bases from J, with 18 bases in between. CDR3 amino acids: CASSVGTAPGQPQHF. DNA for the CDR3: TGTGCCAGCAGCGTAGGGACGGCCCCTGGGCAGCCCCAGCATTTT.

The chain combines TRBV2 with TRBJ2-5; tentative D call: TRBD2 (6 bases). CDR1 is SNHLY, CDR2 FYNNEI, per germline. The length of the CDR3 is 12 residues. In nucleotides, the CDR3 is TGTGCTTCCGGGGGAGTTCGAGAGACCCAGTACTTC. It translates to CASGGVRETQYF.

This chain links TRBV10-3 with TRBJ2-2; no reliable D call. Germline CDR1 is ENHRY and CDR2 is SYGVKD. The CDR3 is made up of 15 amino acids. The V end was cut by 0 bases, the J end by 6 bases, with 11 bases between. DNA for the CDR3: TGTGCCATCAGTGAGTCCTCCGATGGGTCCGGGGAGCTGTTTTTT. It translates to CAISESSDGSGELFF.

This chain connects TRBV5-5 to TRBJ2-1; 12 bases align to TRBD2. Germline V gene lookup returns CDR1 SGHKS and CDR2 YYEKEE (reference sequence). This CDR3 is 20 amino acids long. V shed 4 bases and J 8 bases; nucleotides not matched to a gene: 22. CDR3 DNA: TGTGCCAGCAGCCCAAAGATGTGGGGGAGGGCTAGCGGGAGGGTGGATGAGCAGTTCTTC. This encodes CASSPKMWGRASGRVDEQFF.

The chain links TRBV11-2 to TRBJ2-5; D could derive from TRBD1 or TRBD2 (5 bases each). The germline CDR1 and CDR2 sequences are SGHAT and FQNNGV. Trimming pared 1 base from V and 5 bases from J, leaving 14 bases between. The CDR3 has 15 amino acids. CDR3 residues: CASSLGAGPGETQYF. The CDR3 DNA reads as TGTGCCAGCAGCTTAGGAGCAGGGCCGGGGGAGACCCAGTACTTC.

The chain is built from TRBV20-1 and TRBJ2-1; D gene ambiguous. Trimming left V 3 bases short and J 8 bases short, with 8 bases between. The germline V gene encodes CDR1 DFQATT and CDR2 SNEGSKA (reference sequence). There are 11 residues in the CDR3. CDR3 sequence: CSASDNYEQFF. The CDR3 nucleotides read TGCAGTGCTAGCGACAACTATGAGCAGTTCTTC.

This clone came up a few times. V gene TRBV6-1 combines with J gene TRBJ1-1, with 9 nucleotides matching TRBD1. The J segment lost 5 bases and the V segment lost 7 bases, leaving 5 bases of the junction unmatched. Per germline, CDR1 MNHNS and CDR2 SASEGT. The CDR3 consists of 13 residues. CDR3 residues: CASNPGQGTEAFF. The CDR3 bases are TGTGCCAGCAACCCGGGACAGGGAACTGAAGCTTTCTTT.

This clone has a handful of counts. Other DNA sequences of this sample code for an identical CDR3. The chain couples TRBV7-6 to TRBJ2-3; D unresolved. The CDR3 runs to 14 residues. V lost 0 bases, J lost 2 bases, and 6 bases lay in between. Germline assignment: CDR1 SGHVS and CDR2 FNYEAQ. The CDR3 DNA sequence: TGTGCCAGCAGCTTAGCGGGGAACACAGATACGCAGTATTTT. Translating gives CASSLAGNTDTQYF.

This sequence joins TRBV5-1 and TRBJ1-1, with no clear D. The CDR3 is made up of 13 amino acids. V was trimmed by 3 bases and J by 8 bases, leaving 14 bases between them. The germline V gene has CDR1 SGHRS and CDR2 YFSETQ. The CDR3 region is CASSSSPVREAFF. The DNA for the CDR3 is TGCGCCAGCAGCTCTTCTCCGGTTCGGGAAGCTTTCTTT.

The chain is built from TRBV11-2 and TRBJ1-2; 7 bases align to TRBD1. The CDR3 covers 16 residues. V was clipped by 0 bases and J by 0 bases; unmatched bases: 4. Germline lookup yields CDR1 SGHAT and CDR2 FQNNGV. CDR3 DNA: TGTGCCAGCAGCTTAGATGTGGGACAGCCTAACTATGGCTACACCTTC. Its protein is CASSLDVGQPNYGYTF. Variable domain in full (rest from reference TRBV11-2 and TRBJ1-2): EAGVAQSPRYKIIEKRQSVAFWCNPISGHATLYWYQQILGQGPKLLIQFQNNGVVDDSQLPKDRFSAERLKGVDSTLKIQPAKLEDSAVYLCASSLDVGQPNYGYTFGSGTRLTVV.

The chain employs TRBV7-8 and TRBJ2-5, with TRBD1 matching 7 bases. The germline V gene has CDR1 SGHVS and CDR2 FQNEAQ. Trimming removed 3 bases from V and 2 bases from J; junction bases left unmatched: 6. The CDR3 spans 15 residues. The CDR3 region has the DNA TGTGCCAGCAGCTTCACTCCGGGACAGCAAGAGACCCAGTACTTC. It is translated as CASSFTPGQQETQYF.

This clone was seen only a few times. The V gene is TRBV19, the J gene TRBJ2-1; D remains unclear. Deletions cut 1 base from V and 2 bases from J, with 6 bases between. The germline CDR1 and CDR2 sequences are LNHDA and SQIVND (reference sequence). This CDR3 has 14 amino acids. This CDR3 is CASSIGGAYNEQFF. The CDR3 DNA reads as TGTGCCAGTAGTATAGGGGGTGCCTACAATGAGCAGTTCTTC.

The chain couples TRBV9 to TRBJ1-1; maybe TRBD1 (6 bases). The germline gives CDR1 SGDLS, CDR2 YYNGEE. Trimming stripped 4 bases from V and 0 bases from J, with 13 bases between. The CDR3 loop spans 15 amino acids. CDR3 sequence (DNA): TGTGCCAGCAGCCCGAGGACAGACTTGAACACTGAAGCTTTCTTT. Translated: CASSPRTDLNTEAFF. The entire variable domain, with the rest obtained from reference TRBV9 and TRBJ1-1, is as follows: DSGVTQTPKHLITATGQRVTLRCSPRSGDLSVYWYQQSLDQGLQFLIQYYNGEERAKGNILERFSAQQFPDLHSELNLSSLELGDSALYFCASSPRTDLNTEAFFGQGTRLTVV.

The V call is TRBV7-2, the J call TRBJ2-3; D tentatively fits TRBD1 or TRBD2 (6 bases each). The CDR3 is made up of 14 amino acids. The germline V and J ends were trimmed by 5 bases and 4 bases, with 13 bases remaining between them. Germline V lookup: CDR1 SGHTA, CDR2 FQGNSA. CDR3: CASSPRGASDTQYF. CDR3 coding DNA: TGTGCCAGCAGCCCGAGGGGGGCATCAGATACGCAGTATTTT.